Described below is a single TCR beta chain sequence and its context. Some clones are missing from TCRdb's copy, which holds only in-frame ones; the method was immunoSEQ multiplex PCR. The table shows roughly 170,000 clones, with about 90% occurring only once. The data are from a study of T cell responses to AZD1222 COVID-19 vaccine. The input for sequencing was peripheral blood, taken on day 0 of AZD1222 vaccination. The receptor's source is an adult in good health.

The DNA for the CDR3 is TGCGCCAGCAGCCAATGGGAACGGGGGGGCCTCAATGAGCAGTTCTTC. It codes for CASSQWERGGLNEQFF. V and J are TRBV4-3 and TRBJ2-1, with 8 nucleotides matching TRBD2. The CDR3 spans 16 residues. Germline V CDR1 and CDR2: LGHNA, YSLEER. The ends lost 2 bases at V and 6 bases at J; junction bases unmatched: 9.